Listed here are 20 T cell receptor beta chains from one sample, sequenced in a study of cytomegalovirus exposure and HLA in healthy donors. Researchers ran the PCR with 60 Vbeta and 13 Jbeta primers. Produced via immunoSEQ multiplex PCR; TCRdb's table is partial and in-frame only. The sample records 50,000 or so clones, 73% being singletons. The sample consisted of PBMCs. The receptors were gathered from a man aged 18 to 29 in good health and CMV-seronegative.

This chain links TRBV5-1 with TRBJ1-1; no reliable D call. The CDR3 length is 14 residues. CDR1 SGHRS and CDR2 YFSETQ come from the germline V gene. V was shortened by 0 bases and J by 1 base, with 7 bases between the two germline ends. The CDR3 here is CASSLGAANTEAFF. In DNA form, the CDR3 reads TGCGCCAGCAGCTTGGGGGCAGCGAACACTGAAGCTTTCTTT. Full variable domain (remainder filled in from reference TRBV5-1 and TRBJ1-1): KAGVTQTPRYLIKTRGQQVTLSCSPISGHRSVSWYQQTPGQGLQFLFEYFSETQRNKGNFPGRFSGRQFSNSRSEMNVSTLELGDSALYLCASSLGAANTEAFFGQGTRLTVV.

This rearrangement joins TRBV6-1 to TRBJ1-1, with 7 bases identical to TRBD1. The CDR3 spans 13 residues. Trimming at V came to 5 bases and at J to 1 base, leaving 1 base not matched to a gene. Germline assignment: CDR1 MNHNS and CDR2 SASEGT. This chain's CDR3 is CASSRTGNTEAFF. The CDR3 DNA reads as TGTGCCAGCAGTCGGACAGGGAACACTGAAGCTTTCTTT.

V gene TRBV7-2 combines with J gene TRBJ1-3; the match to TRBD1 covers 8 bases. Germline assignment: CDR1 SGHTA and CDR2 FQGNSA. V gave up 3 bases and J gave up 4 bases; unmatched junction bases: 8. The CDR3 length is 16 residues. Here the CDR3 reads CASSFTGTGLGNTIYF. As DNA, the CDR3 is TGTGCCAGCAGCTTTACCGGGACAGGACTGGGAAACACCATATATTTT.

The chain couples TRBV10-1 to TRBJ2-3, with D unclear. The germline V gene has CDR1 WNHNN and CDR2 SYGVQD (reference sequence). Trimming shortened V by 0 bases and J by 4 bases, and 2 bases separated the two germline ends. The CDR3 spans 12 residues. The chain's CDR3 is CASSESSDTQYF. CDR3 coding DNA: TGCGCCAGCAGTGAGTCCTCAGATACGCAGTATTTT.

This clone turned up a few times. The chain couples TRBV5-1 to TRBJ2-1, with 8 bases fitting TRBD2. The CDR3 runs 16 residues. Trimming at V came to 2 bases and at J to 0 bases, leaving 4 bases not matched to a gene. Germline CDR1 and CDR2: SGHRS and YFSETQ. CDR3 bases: TGCGCCAGCAGCTTTATAGCGGGAACCTCCTACAATGAGCAGTTCTTC. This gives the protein CASSFIAGTSYNEQFF. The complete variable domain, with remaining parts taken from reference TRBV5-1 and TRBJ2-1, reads KAGVTQTPRYLIKTRGQQVTLSCSPISGHRSVSWYQQTPGQGLQFLFEYFSETQRNKGNFPGRFSGRQFSNSRSEMNVSTLELGDSALYLCASSFIAGTSYNEQFFGPGTRLTVL.

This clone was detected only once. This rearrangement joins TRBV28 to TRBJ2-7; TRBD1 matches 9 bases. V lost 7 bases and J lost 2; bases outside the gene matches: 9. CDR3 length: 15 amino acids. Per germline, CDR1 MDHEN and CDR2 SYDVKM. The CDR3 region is CASKVAGQGPYEQYF. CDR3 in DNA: TGTGCCAGCAAGGTTGCGGGACAGGGACCCTACGAGCAGTACTTC.

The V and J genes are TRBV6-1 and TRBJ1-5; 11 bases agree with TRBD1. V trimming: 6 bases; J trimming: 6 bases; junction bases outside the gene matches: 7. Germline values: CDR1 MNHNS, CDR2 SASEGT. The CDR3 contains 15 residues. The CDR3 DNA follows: TGTGCCAGCAGCGGGGACAGGGGGTCAGGTCAGCCCCAGCATTTT. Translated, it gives CASSGDRGSGQPQHF.

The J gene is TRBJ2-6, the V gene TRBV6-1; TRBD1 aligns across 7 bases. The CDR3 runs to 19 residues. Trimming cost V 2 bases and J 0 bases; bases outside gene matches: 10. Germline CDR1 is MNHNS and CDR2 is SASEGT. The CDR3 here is CASSENRLRTGSGANVLTF. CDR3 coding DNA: TGTGCCAGCAGTGAAAATAGGTTGAGGACAGGCTCTGGGGCCAACGTCCTGACTTTC.

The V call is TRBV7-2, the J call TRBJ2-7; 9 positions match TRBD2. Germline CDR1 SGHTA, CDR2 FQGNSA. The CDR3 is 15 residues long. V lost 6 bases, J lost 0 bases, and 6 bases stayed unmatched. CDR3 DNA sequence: TGTGCCAGCAGTCGCCAAGCGGGAGGCTCCTACGAGCAGTACTTC. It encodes CASSRQAGGSYEQYF.

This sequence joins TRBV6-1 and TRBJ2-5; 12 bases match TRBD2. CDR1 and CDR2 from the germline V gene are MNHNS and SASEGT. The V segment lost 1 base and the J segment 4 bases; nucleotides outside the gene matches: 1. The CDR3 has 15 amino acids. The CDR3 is CASSEEGLAGETQYF. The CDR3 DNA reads TGTGCCAGCAGTGAAGAGGGACTAGCGGGAGAGACCCAGTACTTC.

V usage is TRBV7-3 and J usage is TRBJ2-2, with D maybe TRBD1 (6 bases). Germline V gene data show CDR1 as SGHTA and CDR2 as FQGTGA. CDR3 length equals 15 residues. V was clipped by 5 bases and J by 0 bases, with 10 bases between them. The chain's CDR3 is CASSPGAPNTGELFF. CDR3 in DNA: TGTGCCAGCAGCCCAGGGGCTCCGAACACCGGGGAGCTGTTTTTT.

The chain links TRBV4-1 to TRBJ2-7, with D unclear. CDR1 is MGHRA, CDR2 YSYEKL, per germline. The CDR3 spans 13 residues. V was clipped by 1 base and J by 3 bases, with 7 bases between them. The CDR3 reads CASSQAAGYEQYF. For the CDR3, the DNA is TGCGCCAGCAGCCAAGCGGCAGGCTACGAGCAGTACTTC.

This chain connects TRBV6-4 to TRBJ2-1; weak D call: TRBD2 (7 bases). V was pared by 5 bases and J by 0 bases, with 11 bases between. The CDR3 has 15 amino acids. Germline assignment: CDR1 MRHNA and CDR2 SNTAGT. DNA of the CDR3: TGTGCCAGCAGTCGCCGGGGGGCCTCCTACAATGAGCAGTTCTTC. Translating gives CASSRRGASYNEQFF.

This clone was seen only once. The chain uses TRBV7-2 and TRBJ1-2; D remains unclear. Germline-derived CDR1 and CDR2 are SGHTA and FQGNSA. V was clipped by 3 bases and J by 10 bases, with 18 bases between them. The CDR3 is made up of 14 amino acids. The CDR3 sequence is CASSFSRITADYTF. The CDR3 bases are TGTGCCAGCAGCTTTTCCCGAATTACGGCGGACTACACCTTC.

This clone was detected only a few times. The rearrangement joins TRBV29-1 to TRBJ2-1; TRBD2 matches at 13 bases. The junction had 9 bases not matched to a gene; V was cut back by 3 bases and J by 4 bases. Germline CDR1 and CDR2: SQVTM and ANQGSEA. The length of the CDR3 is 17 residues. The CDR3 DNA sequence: TGCAGCGTTGAGAGGACTAGCGGGGGACGCTTATACAATGAGCAGTTCTTC. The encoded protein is CSVERTSGGRLYNEQFF.

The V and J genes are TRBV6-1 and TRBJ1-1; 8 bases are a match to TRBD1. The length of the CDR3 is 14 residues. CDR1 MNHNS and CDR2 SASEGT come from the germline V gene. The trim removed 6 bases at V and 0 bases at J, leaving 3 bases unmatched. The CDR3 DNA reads TGTGCCAGCAGCGCAGGGGGCTTGAACACTGAAGCTTTCTTT. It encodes CASSAGGLNTEAFF.

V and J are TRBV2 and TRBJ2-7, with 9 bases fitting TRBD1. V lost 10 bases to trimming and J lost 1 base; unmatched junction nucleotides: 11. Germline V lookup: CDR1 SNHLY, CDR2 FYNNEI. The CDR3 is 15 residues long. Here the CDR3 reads CATHAGQGWSYEQYF. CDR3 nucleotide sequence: TGTGCCACACATGCTGGACAGGGGTGGTCCTACGAGCAGTACTTC. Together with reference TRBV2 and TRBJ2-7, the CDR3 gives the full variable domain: EPEVTQTPSHQVTQMGQEVILRCVPISNHLYFYWYRQILGQKVEFLVSFYNNEISEKSEIFDDQFSVERPDGSNFTLKIRSTKLEDSAMYFCATHAGQGWSYEQYFGPGTRLTVT.

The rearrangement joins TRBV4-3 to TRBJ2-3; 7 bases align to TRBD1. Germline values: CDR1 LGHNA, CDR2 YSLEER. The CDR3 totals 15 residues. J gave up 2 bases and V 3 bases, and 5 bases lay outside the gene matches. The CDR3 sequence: CASSHLTGDTDTQYF. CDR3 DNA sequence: TGCGCCAGCAGCCATCTTACAGGGGACACAGATACGCAGTATTTT.

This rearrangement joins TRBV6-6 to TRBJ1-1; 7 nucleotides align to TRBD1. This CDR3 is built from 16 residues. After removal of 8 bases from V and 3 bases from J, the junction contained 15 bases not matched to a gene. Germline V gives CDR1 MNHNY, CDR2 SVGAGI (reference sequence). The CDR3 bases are TGTGCCAGCTCCCCATCCCCGCCAGGGGGGCACACTGAAGCTTTCTTT. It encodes CASSPSPPGGHTEAFF.

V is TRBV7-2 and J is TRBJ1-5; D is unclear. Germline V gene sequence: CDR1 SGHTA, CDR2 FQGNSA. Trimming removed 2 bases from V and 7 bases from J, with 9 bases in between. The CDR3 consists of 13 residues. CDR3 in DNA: TGTGCCAGCAGCTTAAGTAGAGAACAGCCCCAGCATTTT. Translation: CASSLSREQPQHF.